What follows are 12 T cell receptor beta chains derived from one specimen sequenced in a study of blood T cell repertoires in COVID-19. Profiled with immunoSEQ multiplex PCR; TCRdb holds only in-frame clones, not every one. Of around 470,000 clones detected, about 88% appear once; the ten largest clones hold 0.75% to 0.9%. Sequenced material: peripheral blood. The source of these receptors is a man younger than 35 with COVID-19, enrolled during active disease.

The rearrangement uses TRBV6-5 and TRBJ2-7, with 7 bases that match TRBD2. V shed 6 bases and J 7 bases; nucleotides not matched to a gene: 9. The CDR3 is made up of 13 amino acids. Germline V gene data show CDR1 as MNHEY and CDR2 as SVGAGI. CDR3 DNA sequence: TGTGCCAGCAGGACGAATGGGGGGGATGAGCAGTACTTC. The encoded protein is CASRTNGGDEQYF.

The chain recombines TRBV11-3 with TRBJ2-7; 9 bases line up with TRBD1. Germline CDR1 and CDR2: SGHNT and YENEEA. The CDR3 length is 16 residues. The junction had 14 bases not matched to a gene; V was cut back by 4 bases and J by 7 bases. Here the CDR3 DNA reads TGTGCCAGCAGCTCAAAACCGGGACAGGGAAAAATGGAGCAGTACTTC. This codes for CASSSKPGQGKMEQYF.

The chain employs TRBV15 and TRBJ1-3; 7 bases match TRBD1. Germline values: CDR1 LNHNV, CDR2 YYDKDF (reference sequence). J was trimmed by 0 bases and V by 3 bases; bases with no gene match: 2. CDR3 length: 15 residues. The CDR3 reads CATSSDRDSGNTIYF. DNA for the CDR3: TGTGCCACCAGCAGTGACAGGGACTCTGGAAACACCATATATTTT. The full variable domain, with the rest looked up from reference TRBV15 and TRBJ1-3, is DAMVIQNPRYQVTQFGKPVTLSCSQTLNHNVMYWYQQKSSQAPKLLFHYYDKDFNNEADTPDNFQSRRPNTSFCFLDIRSPGLGDTAMYLCATSSDRDSGNTIYFGEGSWLTVV.

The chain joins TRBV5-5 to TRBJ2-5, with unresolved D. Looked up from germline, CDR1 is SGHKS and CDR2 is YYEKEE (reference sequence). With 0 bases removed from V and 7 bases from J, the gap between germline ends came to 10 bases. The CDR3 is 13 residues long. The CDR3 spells CASSLVGPGTQYF. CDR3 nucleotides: TGTGCCAGCAGCTTGGTGGGCCCCGGGACCCAGTACTTC.

The CDR3 spells CASGTAGDTEAFF. CDR3 DNA: TGTGCTAGTGGTACGGCAGGGGACACTGAAGCTTTCTTT. This chain joins TRBV12-5 and TRBJ1-1, with D perhaps TRBD1 (6 bases). This CDR3 contains 13 residues. The V gene's germline CDR1 is LGHNT and CDR2 FRNRAP. The ends were cut back, 5 bases at V and 3 bases at J, with 10 bases in the middle.

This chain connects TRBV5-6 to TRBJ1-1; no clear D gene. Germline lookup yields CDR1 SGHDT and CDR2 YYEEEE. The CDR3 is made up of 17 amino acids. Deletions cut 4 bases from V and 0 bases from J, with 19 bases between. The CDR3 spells CASSRRARRDMNTEAFF. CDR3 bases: TGTGCCAGCAGCCGCCGAGCCCGCCGGGATATGAACACTGAAGCTTTCTTT.

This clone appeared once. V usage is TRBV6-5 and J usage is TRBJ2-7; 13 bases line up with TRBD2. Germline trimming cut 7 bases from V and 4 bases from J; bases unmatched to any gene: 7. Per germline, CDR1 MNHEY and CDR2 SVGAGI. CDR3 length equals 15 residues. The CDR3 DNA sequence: TGTGCCAGCAATCCCACGGGACTAGCGGGGTACGAGCAGTACTTC. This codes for CASNPTGLAGYEQYF.

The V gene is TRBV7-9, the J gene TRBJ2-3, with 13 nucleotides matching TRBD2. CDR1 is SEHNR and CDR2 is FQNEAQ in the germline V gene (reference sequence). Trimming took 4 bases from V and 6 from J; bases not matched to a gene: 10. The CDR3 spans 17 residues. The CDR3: CASSSGLTSGGRDTQYF. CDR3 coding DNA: TGTGCCAGCAGCTCCGGGCTGACTAGCGGGGGGAGGGATACGCAGTATTTT. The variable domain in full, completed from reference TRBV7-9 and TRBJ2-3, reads DTGVSQNPRHKITKRGQNVTFRCDPISEHNRLYWYRQTLGQGPEFLTYFQNEAQLEKSRLLSDRFSAERPKGSFSTLEIQRTEQGDSAMYLCASSSGLTSGGRDTQYFGPGTRLTVL.

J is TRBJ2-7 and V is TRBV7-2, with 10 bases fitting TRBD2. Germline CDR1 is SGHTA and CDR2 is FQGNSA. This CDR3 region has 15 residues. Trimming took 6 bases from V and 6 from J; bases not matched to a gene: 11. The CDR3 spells CASRTSGRGFFEQYF. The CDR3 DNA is TGTGCCAGCAGAACCAGCGGGAGGGGTTTCTTCGAGCAGTACTTC.

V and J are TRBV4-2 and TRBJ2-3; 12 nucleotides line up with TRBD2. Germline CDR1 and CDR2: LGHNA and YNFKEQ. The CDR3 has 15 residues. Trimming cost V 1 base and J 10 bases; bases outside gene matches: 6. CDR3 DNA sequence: TGTGCCAGCAGCCAAGGGGCTAGCGGGGGGGCCTCGCAGTATTTT. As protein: CASSQGASGGASQYF.

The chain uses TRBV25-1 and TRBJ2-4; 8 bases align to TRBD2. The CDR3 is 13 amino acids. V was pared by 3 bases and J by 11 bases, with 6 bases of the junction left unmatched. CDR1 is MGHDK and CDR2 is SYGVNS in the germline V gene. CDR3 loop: CASSDAGGGFQYF. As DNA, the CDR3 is TGTGCCAGCAGTGATGCGGGAGGTGGGTTTCAGTACTTC.

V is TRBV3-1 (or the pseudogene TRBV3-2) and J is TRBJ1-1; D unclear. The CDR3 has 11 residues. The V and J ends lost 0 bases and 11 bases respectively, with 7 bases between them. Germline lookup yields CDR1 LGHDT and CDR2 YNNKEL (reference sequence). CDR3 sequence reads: CASSQERRAFF. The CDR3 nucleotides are TGTGCCAGCAGCCAAGAGCGGAGGGCTTTCTTT.